This TCR beta chain came from a study of shared clonotypes between healthy human individuals. Study in general: Every donor yielded three CD4 naive, three CD4 memory, two CD8 naive and one CD8 memory plate.

The study's findings and limits: The study's rarefaction showed incomplete sorted-subset sequencing despite large depth.

The table came from immunoSEQ multiplex PCR; TCRdb's copy has only in-frame clones and leaves some out. The sample holds roughly 2.2 million clones, just over 90% seen once. A note on this clone: Its antigen is unknown.

CDR1 WNHNN and CDR2 SYGVQD come from the germline V gene (reference sequence). V gave up 3 bases and J gave up 7 bases, with 13 bases separating them. This CDR3 has 13 amino acids. The TCR comes from a man between 18 and 35 years old in good health. Some clones in this sample may be carry-over from other donors' samples. The chain combines TRBV10-1 with TRBJ2-7, with D unclear. What was sequenced was naive CD4+ T cells from PBMCs. Subset indicated: CD45RA+ positively selected. CDR3 residues: CASSDKLSREQYF. CDR3 coding DNA: TGCGCCAGCAGTGACAAACTGAGTAGGGAGCAGTACTTC.